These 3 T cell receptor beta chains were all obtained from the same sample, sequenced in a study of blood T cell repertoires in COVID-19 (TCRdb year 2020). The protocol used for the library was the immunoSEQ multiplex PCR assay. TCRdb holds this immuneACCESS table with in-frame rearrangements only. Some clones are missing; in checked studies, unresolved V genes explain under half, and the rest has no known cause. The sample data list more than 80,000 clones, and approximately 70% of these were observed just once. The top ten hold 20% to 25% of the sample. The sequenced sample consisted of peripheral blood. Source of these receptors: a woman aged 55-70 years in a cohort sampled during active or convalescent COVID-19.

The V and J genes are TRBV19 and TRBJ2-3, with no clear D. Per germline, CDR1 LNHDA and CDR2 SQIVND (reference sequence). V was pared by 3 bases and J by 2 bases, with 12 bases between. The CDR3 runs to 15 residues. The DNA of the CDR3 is TGTGCCAGTAGTATTGCTACCCCTTTCACAGATACGCAGTATTTT. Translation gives CASSIATPFTDTQYF.

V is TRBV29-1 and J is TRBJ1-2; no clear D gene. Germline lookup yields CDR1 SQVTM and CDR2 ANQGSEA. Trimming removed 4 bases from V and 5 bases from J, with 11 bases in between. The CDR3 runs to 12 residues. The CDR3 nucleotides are TGCAGCGTTGCCCCGGGTCGATATGGCTACACCTTC. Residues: CSVAPGRYGYTF.

CDR3: CASSQDEGTSGGRTDTQYF. The DNA of the CDR3 is TGTGCCAGCAGCCAAGACGAGGGGACTAGCGGGGGTCGTACAGATACGCAGTATTTT. This chain uses TRBV4-2 with TRBJ2-3; 14 nucleotides agree with TRBD2. Trimming took 0 bases from V and 3 from J; bases not matched to a gene: 8. CDR1 and CDR2 from the germline V gene are LGHNA and YNFKEQ. The CDR3 sequence is 19 residues long.